This T cell receptor (beta chain) emerged from a study of blood T cell repertoires in COVID-19. Study-wide context: The United States, Italy and Spain supplied acute and convalescent COVID-19 samples.

As handled by the study authors: Nucleated cell counts were estimated from reference gene primer amplification. Clones were read by immunoSEQ multiplex PCR, and TCRdb kept only the in-frame ones, dropping some. The DNA gave D and trimming, while V, J and clone size come from that table. Found here are approximately 150,000 clones, 80% of them singletons; the top ten hold 4.5% to 7.5%. This CDR3 region has 14 residues. Germline V gene sequence: CDR1 SGHRS, CDR2 YFSETQ. V shed 4 bases, J shed 7 bases, and the junction held 8 bases outside the gene matches. The study assigned cohorts using participant-reported clinical history. Recovery meant two consecutive negative NP/OP PCR tests, professional clearance, or resolved symptoms.

J is TRBJ2-1 and V is TRBV5-1, with 7 bases fitting TRBD2. The receptor was derived from a man aged 40-49 years who had recovered from COVID-19. Input material: PBMCs or T cells enriched from blood (not recorded which). This chain's CDR3 is CASSTSGTTNEQFF. The CDR3 DNA follows: TGCGCCAGCAGCACATCCGGGACTACGAATGAGCAGTTCTTC.